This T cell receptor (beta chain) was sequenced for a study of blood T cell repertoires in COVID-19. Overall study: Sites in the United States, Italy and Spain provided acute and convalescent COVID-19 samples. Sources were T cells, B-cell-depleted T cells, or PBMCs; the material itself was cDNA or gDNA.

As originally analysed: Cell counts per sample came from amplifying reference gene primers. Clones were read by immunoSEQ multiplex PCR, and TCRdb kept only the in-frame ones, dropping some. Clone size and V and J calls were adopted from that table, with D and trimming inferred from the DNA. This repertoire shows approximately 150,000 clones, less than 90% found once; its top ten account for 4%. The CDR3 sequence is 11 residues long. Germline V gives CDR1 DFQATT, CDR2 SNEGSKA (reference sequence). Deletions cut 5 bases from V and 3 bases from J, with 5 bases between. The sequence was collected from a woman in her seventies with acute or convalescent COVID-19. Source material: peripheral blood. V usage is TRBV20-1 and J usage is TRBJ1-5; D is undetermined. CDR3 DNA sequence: TGCAGTGCTCAGGACAATCAGCCCCAGCATTTT. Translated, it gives CSAQDNQPQHF.